This is a list of T cell receptor beta chains from one sample in a study of blood T cell repertoires in COVID-19. Only in-frame clones appear in the TCRdb table, and some are missing; sequencing was by immunoSEQ multiplex PCR. The top ten clones hold 7.5% of a sample with around 110,000 clones, 82% of them seen once. Sample: peripheral blood. All receptors come from a man aged 70 or older with active or convalescent COVID-19. Both conserved end residues are trimmed from each CDR3. A D gene is named only where the DNA matches it firmly.

cdr3_aa,v_call,d_call
ASSIWTGNTEAF,TRBV19,TRBD1
ASSQTGTGNTIY,TRBV18,-
ASSMLQGSTEAF,TRBV6-5,-
ATSIMWQSTYEQY,TRBV15,-
ASRRDRDAGNQPQH,TRBV19,TRBD1
ASRQDSYGYT,TRBV5-1,-
ASSLLAGGPYEQY,TRBV7-2,TRBD2
ASRMDREAF,TRBV5-1,TRBD1
ASSKLAGGSNEQF,TRBV9,TRBD2
ASSLGKGYNYGYT,TRBV5-6,-
ATSRPGAGDYGYT,TRBV15,-
ASSLGAGPEYEQY,TRBV11-2,-
ASRQGNQPQH,TRBV7-9,-
ASRRGGGAKNIQY,TRBV2,-
AAPRHIQPDTQY,TRBV10-3,-
ASSQEIAGGVEQY,TRBV4-3,TRBD2
ASMRTGSTNEKLF,TRBV19,TRBD1
ASSRLGQGGSPLH,TRBV6-5,TRBD1
ASTPGTGAYEQY,TRBV4-1,TRBD1
ASSFDSGITDSGNTIY,TRBV5-5,-
ASSFSAGDVPGELF,TRBV11-2,TRBD2
ASRYREGKPQH,TRBV2,-
ASSPLGAGAYEQY,TRBV18,-
AWSLQGAGELF,TRBV30,-
ASSPSGLTGYT,TRBV18,-
ASSLQGQMNTEAF,TRBV28,TRBD1
ASSQGESYNSPLH,TRBV4-2,-
AITRLADTQY,TRBV10-3,-